The 28 T cell receptor beta chains in this list originate from one sample, sequenced in a study of response to subunit inactivated influenza vaccine. TCRdb itself ran the RT-PCR reads through MiXCR, one entry per CDR3 protein. Altogether 550,000 to 800,000 distinct CDR3 sequences are present, approximately 14% being singletons, with the ten largest covering 9.5% to 13%. The specimen comprised PBMCs from blood, sampled about 13 days after vaccination. The receptors come from a man aged 50 to 60 who received an inactivated influenza vaccine.

This clonotype turned up a few times. The genes are TRBV20-1 and TRBJ1-1, with unresolved D. This CDR3 comprises 16 residues. CDR1 and CDR2 (germline): DFQATT, SNEGSKA (reference sequence). The ends were cut back, 4 bases at V and 6 bases at J, with 24 bases in the middle. The CDR3 here is CSANPPILYVSSEAFF. CDR3 bases: TGCAGTGCTAATCCTCCTATCCTATACGTGTCTTCTGAAGCTTTCTTT.

V gene TRBV24-1 combines with J gene TRBJ1-5; 10 bases map to TRBD1. The CDR3 totals 15 residues. CDR1 and CDR2 from the germline V gene are KGHDR and SFDVKD. V was clipped by 10 bases and J by 1 base; unmatched bases: 6. The CDR3 sequence is CATGGTGESNQPQHF. The CDR3 nucleotides are TGTGCCACTGGAGGGACAGGGGAAAGCAATCAGCCCCAGCATTTT.

This rearrangement joins TRBV4-2 to TRBJ1-2; 7 positions agree with TRBD1. Looked up from germline, CDR1 is LGHNA and CDR2 is YNFKEQ. Unmatched junction bases numbered 9, after V lost 1 base and J lost 1 base. The CDR3 is made up of 17 amino acids. The CDR3 sequence is CASSQVKGAGVNYGYTF. In DNA form, the CDR3 reads TGTGCCAGCAGCCAAGTCAAGGGGGCAGGGGTTAACTATGGCTACACCTTC.

This clonotype was counted only a few times. V and J are TRBV5-1 and TRBJ1-2; the match to TRBD1 covers 7 bases. Losses at the gene ends were 7 bases for V and 8 bases for J; bases not matched to a gene: 11. Germline V gives CDR1 SGHRS, CDR2 YFSETQ. CDR3 length equals 13 residues. The CDR3 DNA follows: TGCGCCAGCCGGGCCCTACAGGGGAACGGCTACACCTTC. Encoded protein: CASRALQGNGYTF. Full variable domain (outside the CDR3, taken from reference TRBV5-1 and TRBJ1-2): KAGVTQTPRYLIKTRGQQVTLSCSPISGHRSVSWYQQTPGQGLQFLFEYFSETQRNKGNFPGRFSGRQFSNSRSEMNVSTLELGDSALYLCASRALQGNGYTFGSGTRLTVV.

This clonotype showed up just a few times. The genes are TRBV20-1 and TRBJ2-3, with TRBD2 matching 12 bases. With V trimmed by 4 bases and J by 5 bases, 4 bases remained unmatched. CDR1 and CDR2 from the germline V gene are DFQATT and SNEGSKA (reference sequence). The CDR3 length is 14 residues. The CDR3 bases are TGCAGTGCTACTAGCGGGGGGGCTCGAGATACGCAGTATTTT. Protein product: CSATSGGARDTQYF.

In its sample, this clonotype was seen many times. The V gene is TRBV5-6, the J gene TRBJ2-5; D is possibly TRBD2 (6 bases). CDR3 length: 15 amino acids. Trimming removed 4 bases at V and 5 bases at J, with 18 bases between. Germline CDR1 and CDR2: SGHDT and YYEEEE. Written as DNA, the CDR3 is TGTGCCAGCAGCCGCACTCGGGACTCCGGGGAGACCCAGTACTTC. This sequence encodes CASSRTRDSGETQYF. Drawing the rest from reference TRBV5-6 and TRBJ2-5, the complete variable domain is DAGVTQSPTHLIKTRGQQVTLRCSPKSGHDTVSWYQQALGQGPQFIFQYYEEEERQRGNFPDRFSGHQFPNYSSELNVNALLLGDSALYLCASSRTRDSGETQYFGPGTRLLVL.

The rearrangement links TRBV11-1 to TRBJ2-7; TRBD2 matches 11 bases. V lost 0 bases, J lost 2 bases, and 12 bases stayed unmatched. This CDR3 has 19 amino acids. Germline V gives CDR1 SGHAT, CDR2 FQDESV (reference sequence). The CDR3 protein is CASSLALLGLAGGPYEQYF. CDR3 DNA: TGTGCCAGCAGCTTAGCCCTACTCGGGCTAGCGGGGGGCCCCTACGAGCAGTACTTC.

This clonotype was observed a handful of times. The chain is built from TRBV5-1 and TRBJ2-4, with TRBD1 matching over 10 bases. This CDR3 spans 15 amino acids. Germline V lookup: CDR1 SGHRS, CDR2 YFSETQ. V trimming: 2 bases; J trimming: 6 bases; junction bases outside the gene matches: 5. In nucleotides, the CDR3 is TGCGCCAGCAGCTTCGGGGGACAGGGGACAAACATTCAGTACTTC. The encoded protein is CASSFGGQGTNIQYF.

This clonotype was counted between two and nine times. The rearrangement joins TRBV7-6 to TRBJ2-1, with unresolved D. CDR3 length: 16 residues. V lost 5 bases to trimming and J lost 2 bases, with 16 bases between them. Germline assignment: CDR1 SGHVS and CDR2 FNYEAQ. CDR3 DNA sequence: TGTGCCAGCAGCGGAATGGACGGAACCACCTACAATGAGCAGTTCTTC. Translating gives CASSGMDGTTYNEQFF.

The chain is built from TRBV20-1 and TRBJ1-5; no clear D gene. Trimming left V 3 bases short and J 0 bases short, with 15 bases between. CDR3 length: 16 amino acids. Germline lookup yields CDR1 DFQATT and CDR2 SNEGSKA (reference sequence). In DNA form, the CDR3 reads TGCAGTGCTAGTGTCTTCCCGGCTGATAGCAATCAGCCCCAGCATTTT. It is translated as CSASVFPADSNQPQHF.

This clonotype has ten or more counts. One end of the junction is discordant with germline, which a read error may explain. The gene calls are TRBV12-3 or TRBV12-4 and TRBJ2-5, with no clear D. The CDR3 runs 14 residues. For the CDR3, the DNA is TGCGCCAGCAGCTTAAGAGGTGGGGAAGAGACCCAGTACTTC. Translated: CASSLRGGEETQYF.

The chain joins TRBV9 to TRBJ2-1; 7 nucleotides match TRBD2. The CDR3 has 15 residues. The germline V gene has CDR1 SGDLS and CDR2 YYNGEE. V was pared by 0 bases and J by 4 bases, with 4 bases of the junction left unmatched. The CDR3 bases are TGTGCCAGCAGCGTAGATAGCGGGCAATACAATGAGCAGTTCTTC. Translating it yields CASSVDSGQYNEQFF.

This clonotype was counted many times. This rearrangement joins TRBV12-3 or TRBV12-4 to TRBJ1-2, with 9 bases lining up with TRBD1. The V gene end was trimmed by 3 bases and the J gene end by 6 bases; junction bases not matched to a gene: 5. The CDR3 covers 14 residues. The CDR3 DNA follows: TGTGCCAGCAGTTTCACTGGGACAGGGAATGGCTACACCTTC. Translated, it gives CASSFTGTGNGYTF.

DNA of the CDR3: TGTGCCAGCAGTTACGCCCCGGGACAGGGCATTGCAGCCTATGGCTACACCTTC. The encoded protein is CASSYAPGQGIAAYGYTF. This chain connects TRBV6-5 to TRBJ1-2; 9 bases agree with TRBD1. This CDR3 has 18 residues. CDR1 and CDR2 from the germline V gene are MNHEY and SVGAGI. With 2 bases clipped from V and 4 bases from J, the junction kept 14 bases outside the gene matches.

This clonotype was counted only a few times. This chain links TRBV7-2 with TRBJ1-3; TRBD1 might be the D (5 bases). Trimming took 4 bases from V and 5 from J, leaving 12 bases between them. Germline V gene lookup returns CDR1 SGHTA and CDR2 FQGNSA. CDR3 length: 14 amino acids. For the CDR3, the DNA is TGTGCCAGCAGCTCGAGGACACACAGAAACACCATATATTTT. It yields the protein CASSSRTHRNTIYF. Using reference TRBV7-2 and TRBJ1-3 for the parts outside the CDR3, the full variable domain is GAGVSQSPSNKVTEKGKDVELRCDPISGHTALYWYRQSLGQGLEFLIYFQGNSAPDKSGLPSDRFSAERTGGSVSTLTIQRTQQEDSAVYLCASSSRTHRNTIYFGEGSWLTVV.

The chain links TRBV28 to TRBJ2-5; maybe TRBD1 (6 bases). CDR3 size: 14 residues. Trimming took off 5 bases at V and 5 bases at J, with 15 bases between the two ends. CDR1 MDHEN and CDR2 SYDVKM come from the germline V gene. The CDR3: CASSPVSQGETQYF. CDR3 bases: TGTGCCAGCAGTCCAGTTTCCCAGGGGGAGACCCAGTACTTC.

This clonotype was seen only a few times. CDR3: CASSYHRASTGELFF. The CDR3 DNA follows: TGCGCCAGCAGCTATCACAGGGCCTCCACCGGGGAGCTGTTTTTT. This chain connects TRBV5-1 to TRBJ2-2, with a possible D match to TRBD1 (6 bases). The germline V gene encodes CDR1 SGHRS and CDR2 YFSETQ. The CDR3 spans 15 residues. The V gene lost 3 bases and the J gene lost 4 bases, with 13 bases spanning the gap. Looking up the rest from reference TRBV5-1 and TRBJ2-2 gives the full variable domain: KAGVTQTPRYLIKTRGQQVTLSCSPISGHRSVSWYQQTPGQGLQFLFEYFSETQRNKGNFPGRFSGRQFSNSRSEMNVSTLELGDSALYLCASSYHRASTGELFFGEGSRLTVL.

The chain has TRBV20-1 and TRBJ2-1; D not resolved. CDR3 length: 17 amino acids. Germline V lookup: CDR1 DFQATT, CDR2 SNEGSKA (reference sequence). V was pared by 0 bases and J by 1 base, with 16 bases between. CDR3 in amino acids: CSARDLSSKLSYNEQFF. The CDR3 nucleotides are TGCAGTGCTAGAGATTTGTCGTCCAAATTATCCTACAATGAGCAGTTCTTC.

V usage is TRBV12-3 or TRBV12-4 and J usage is TRBJ1-3, with 9 bases matching TRBD1. The CDR3 length is 15 residues. The junction had 2 bases not matched to a gene; V was cut back by 5 bases and J by 0 bases. The DNA of the CDR3 is TGTGCCAGCAGTACAGGGGGCACCTCTGGAAACACCATATATTTT. Translation: CASSTGGTSGNTIYF.

This sequence joins TRBV9 and TRBJ2-1, with a possible D match to TRBD1 (5 bases). The V end lost 0 bases, the J end lost 6 bases, and 13 bases lay between the germline ends. CDR1 is SGDLS, CDR2 YYNGEE, per germline. This CDR3 has 15 amino acids. CDR3 DNA sequence: TGTGCCAGCAGCGTAGGGGCTGTCCAGGGCAATGAGCAGTTCTTC. Its translation is CASSVGAVQGNEQFF.

The table lists this clonotype with many counts. The rearrangement links TRBV4-3 to TRBJ2-7; D is tentatively TRBD1 or TRBD2 (6 bases each). Germline values: CDR1 LGHNA, CDR2 YSLEER. With 4 bases removed from V and 4 bases from J, the gap between germline ends came to 17 bases. The CDR3 sequence is 15 residues long. The CDR3 DNA reads TGCGCCAGCAGCCGATATCGAGAGGGGGGTTACGAGCAGTACTTC. Amino acid sequence: CASSRYREGGYEQYF.

This clonotype was seen only a few times. The chain employs TRBV7-3 and TRBJ2-3; D unresolved. CDR3 length: 13 amino acids. Germline CDR1 is SGHTA and CDR2 is FQGTGA. Trimming removed 5 bases from V and 2 bases from J, with 8 bases in between. This CDR3 is CASSKSATDTQYF. The CDR3 DNA reads TGTGCCAGCAGCAAATCGGCCACAGATACGCAGTATTTT. Filled out from reference TRBV7-3 and TRBJ2-3, the complete variable domain reads GAGVSQTPSNKVTEKGKYVELRCDPISGHTALYWYRQSLGQGPEFLIYFQGTGAADDSGLPNDRFFAVRPEGSVSTLKIQRTERGDSAVYLCASSKSATDTQYFGPGTRLTVL.

The chain links TRBV12-3 or TRBV12-4 to TRBJ2-7; weak D call: TRBD1 (7 bases). CDR3 size: 13 residues. Deletions cut 8 bases from V and 6 bases from J, with 17 bases between. The CDR3 sequence: CASPPGTAGEQYF. In DNA, the CDR3 is TGTGCCAGCCCCCCCGGGACAGCGGGCGAGCAGTACTTC.

The sample holds a few counts of this clonotype. V gene TRBV11-1 combines with J gene TRBJ2-2; 9 bases are shared with TRBD2. The CDR3 has 18 residues. The V segment lost 1 base and the J segment 4 bases; nucleotides outside the gene matches: 10. Germline CDR1 reads SGHAT; CDR2 reads FQDESV (reference sequence). CDR3 coding DNA: TGTGCCAGCAGCTTAGGCGGGGGGGCCTCAGTTCTCACCGGGGAGCTGTTTTTT. Protein sequence: CASSLGGGASVLTGELFF.

This chain links TRBV7-2 with TRBJ2-3; D call uncertain. Germline CDR1 is SGHTA and CDR2 is FQGNSA. V was trimmed by 5 bases and J by 6 bases, leaving 12 bases between them. The CDR3 sequence is 13 residues long. The CDR3: CASSPSNSDTQYF. CDR3 DNA sequence: TGTGCCAGCAGCCCCTCTAACTCGGATACGCAGTATTTT.

This clonotype came up a few times. The V gene is TRBV7-2, the J gene TRBJ1-2, with D unclear. The CDR3 covers 14 residues. Germline values: CDR1 SGHTA, CDR2 FQGNSA. V lost 3 bases and J 8 bases, leaving 16 bases between the germline ends. For the CDR3, the DNA is TGTGCCAGCAGCTTCGGGTGGGAGGAGGGCGGCTACACCTTC. It yields the protein CASSFGWEEGGYTF.

This clonotype turned up a few times. The chain is built from TRBV27 and TRBJ2-5; 9 positions agree with TRBD1. CDR1 is MNHEY and CDR2 is SMNVEV in the germline V gene (reference sequence). CDR3 length: 15 residues. Losses at the gene ends were 4 bases for V and 5 bases for J; bases not matched to a gene: 8. In DNA, the CDR3 is TGTGCCAGCAGTTCCTACAGGGGGCTTACGGAGACCCAGTACTTC. It encodes CASSSYRGLTETQYF.

V is TRBV20-1 and J is TRBJ2-3; D unresolved. The V gene lost 5 bases and the J gene lost 7 bases, with 16 bases spanning the gap. The CDR3 contains 13 residues. CDR1 is DFQATT, CDR2 SNEGSKA, per germline (reference sequence). CDR3 sequence reads: CSASGQTENTQYF. The CDR3 DNA is TGCAGTGCTTCGGGTCAGACCGAAAATACGCAGTATTTT.